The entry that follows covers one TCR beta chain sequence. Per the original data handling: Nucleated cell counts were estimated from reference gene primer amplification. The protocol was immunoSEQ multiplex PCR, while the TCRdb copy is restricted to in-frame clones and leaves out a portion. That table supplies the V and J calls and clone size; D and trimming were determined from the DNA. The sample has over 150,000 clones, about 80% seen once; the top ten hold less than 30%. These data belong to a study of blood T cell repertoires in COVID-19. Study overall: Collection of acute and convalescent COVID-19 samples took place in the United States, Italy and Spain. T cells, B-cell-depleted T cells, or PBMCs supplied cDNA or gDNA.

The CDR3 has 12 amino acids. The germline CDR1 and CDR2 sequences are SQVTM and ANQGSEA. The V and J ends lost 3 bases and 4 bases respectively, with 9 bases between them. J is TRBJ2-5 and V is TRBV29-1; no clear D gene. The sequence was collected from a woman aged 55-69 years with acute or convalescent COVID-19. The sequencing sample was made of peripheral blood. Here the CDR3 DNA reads TGCAGCGTTGAGGTCTACGGAGAGACCCAGTACTTC. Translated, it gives CSVEVYGETQYF.